This is a list of T cell receptor beta chains from one sample in a study of blood T cell repertoires in COVID-19. Only in-frame clones appear in the TCRdb table, and some are missing; sequencing was by immunoSEQ multiplex PCR. The table lists 25,000 to 30,000 clones, 70% to 90% of them singletons, with less than 35% in the top ten. Sequenced material: peripheral blood. The receptors come from a woman older than 75 with COVID-19, enrolled during active disease. Both conserved end residues are part of each CDR3. A D gene is named only where the DNA matches it firmly. Size is omitted from some rows. Given values are once, few, many or a class for expanded clones.

J | D | length | V | size | CDR3 | DNA
TRBJ2-7 | NA | 13 | TRBV11-2 | NA | CASSFQGTYEQYF | TGTGCCAGCAGTTTTCAGGGAACCTACGAGCAGTACTTC
TRBJ2-1 | NA | 16 | TRBV25-1 | NA | CASSPSTPGTTNEQFF | TGTGCCAGCAGTCCCTCAACCCCCGGGACAACAAATGAGCAGTTCTTC
TRBJ2-5 | TRBD2 | 17 | TRBV6-1 | NA | CASSASLGGSLGETQYF | TGTGCCAGCAGTGCATCCTTGGGGGGGAGTTTAGGAGAGACCCAGTACTTC
TRBJ1-3 | TRBD1 | 15 | TRBV30 | few | CAWSQGQGTGNTIYF | TGTGCCTGGAGTCAGGGACAGGGAACTGGAAACACCATATATTTT
TRBJ2-5 | TRBD1 | 15 | TRBV5-8 | NA | CASSLMRQGKETQYF | TGTGCCAGCAGCTTGATGAGACAGGGAAAAGAGACCCAGTACTTC
TRBJ1-1 | NA | 16 | TRBV7-9 | few | CASSLGGKGVGTEAFF | TGTGCCAGCAGCTTAGGCGGGAAGGGAGTTGGAACTGAAGCTTTCTTT
TRBJ2-1 | TRBD1 | 17 | TRBV27 | NA | CASSFDRGRGRNNEQFF | TGTGCCAGCAGTTTTGACAGGGGAAGGGGAAGGAACAATGAGCAGTTCTTC
TRBJ1-1 | NA | 16 | TRBV4-1 | NA | CASSQDQAGLGTEAFF | TGCGCCAGCAGCCAAGATCAAGCGGGGTTGGGAACTGAAGCTTTCTTT
TRBJ2-6 | NA | 19 | TRBV3-1/TRBV3-2 | NA | CASSQDTPGLLFGANVLTF | TGTGCCAGCAGCCAAGATACCCCGGGTCTGCTGTTTGGGGCCAACGTCCTGACTTTC
TRBJ1-6 | NA | 18 | TRBV19 | NA | CASSTRASGAGNNSPLHF | TGTGCCAGTAGTACACGGGCATCCGGGGCGGGGAATAATTCACCCCTCCACTTT
TRBJ1-6 | NA | 15 | TRBV6-5 | NA | CASTADITTGSPLHF | TGTGCCAGCACCGCCGACATTACAACCGGTTCACCCCTCCACTTT
TRBJ2-2 | NA | 16 | TRBV4-1 | NA | CASSQAGRGNTGELFF | TGCGCCAGCAGCCAGGCCGGGCGGGGGAACACCGGGGAGCTGTTTTTT
TRBJ1-3 | NA | 14 | TRBV4-1 | NA | CASSSDSSGNTIYF | TGCGCCAGCAGCTCGGACAGCTCTGGAAACACCATATATTTT
TRBJ2-1 | TRBD2 | 19 | TRBV9 | NA | CASSPERGADLSSYNEQFF | TGTGCCAGCAGCCCCGAGCGGGGGGCCGACCTCAGCTCCTACAATGAGCAGTTCTTC
TRBJ2-7 | NA | 13 | TRBV2 | few | CASSDGRRYEQYF | TGTGCCAGCAGTGATGGGAGACGCTACGAGCAGTACTTC